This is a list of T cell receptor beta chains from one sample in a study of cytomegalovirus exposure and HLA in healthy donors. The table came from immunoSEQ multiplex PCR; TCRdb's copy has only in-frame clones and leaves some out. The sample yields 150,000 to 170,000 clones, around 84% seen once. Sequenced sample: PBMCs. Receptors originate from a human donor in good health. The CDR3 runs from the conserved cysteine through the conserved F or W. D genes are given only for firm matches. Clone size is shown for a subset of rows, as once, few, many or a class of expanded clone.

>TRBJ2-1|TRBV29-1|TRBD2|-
TGCAGCGTTCCCCGGGGGGGCAATGGCAATGAGCAGTTCTTC
CSVPRGGNGNEQFF
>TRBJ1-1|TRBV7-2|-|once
TGTGCCAGCAGGGGGAGCGGATTTCTTGAAGCTTTCTTT
CASRGSGFLEAFF
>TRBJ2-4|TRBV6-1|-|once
TGTGCCAGCAGCTCCGGAGGTCTAGCCAAAAACATTCAGTACTTC
CASSSGGLAKNIQYF
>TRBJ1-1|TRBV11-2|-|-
TGTGCCAGCAGCTCTGGGGTGTGGGAGTATGAAGCTTTCTTT
CASSSGVWEYEAFF
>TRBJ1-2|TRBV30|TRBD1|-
TGTGCCTGGGTCCCTATAGACAGGGCTTTTATAGCAGGCTACACCTTC
CAWVPIDRAFIAGYTF
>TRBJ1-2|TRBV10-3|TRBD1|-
TGTGCCATCAGTGAGAGGGACAGTAACTATGGCTACACCTTC
CAISERDSNYGYTF
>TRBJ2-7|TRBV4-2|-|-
TGTGCCAGCAGCCAAGATCCGGTTATTCGTAACGAGCAGTACTTC
CASSQDPVIRNEQYF
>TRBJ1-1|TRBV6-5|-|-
TGTGCCAGCAGTTACCGTCCGGGGGGAATGAACACTGAAGCTTTCTTT
CASSYRPGGMNTEAFF
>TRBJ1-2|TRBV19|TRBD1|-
TGTGCCAGTAGCACCCGGCCGGGGGACAGGGGGTGGAACTATGGCTACACCTTC
CASSTRPGDRGWNYGYTF
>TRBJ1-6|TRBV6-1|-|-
TGTGCCAGCAGTGTCGGGCCGGGGGATTCACCCCTCCACTTT
CASSVGPGDSPLHF
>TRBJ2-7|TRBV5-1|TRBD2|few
TGCGCCAGCAGCGGGACTAGCGGGGGCTACGAGCAGTACTTC
CASSGTSGGYEQYF
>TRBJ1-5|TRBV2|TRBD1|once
TGTGCCAGCAGTGTCGGACAGGGGGCGATTCAGCCCCAGCATTTT
CASSVGQGAIQPQHF
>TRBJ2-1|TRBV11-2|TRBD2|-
TGTGCCAGCAGCCAGGGACTAGCGGGAACCAATGAGCAGTTCTTC
CASSQGLAGTNEQFF
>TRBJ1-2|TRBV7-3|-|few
TGTGCCAGCAGCTTAGGGCAGGGTAGGAGCTACACCTTC
CASSLGQGRSYTF
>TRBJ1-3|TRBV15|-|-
TGTGCCACCAGCACTAATCAACGGGACACCATATATTTT
CATSTNQRDTIYF
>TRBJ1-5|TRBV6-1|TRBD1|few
TGTGCCAGCAGTGAAGAGGGACAGGGCGGTCAGCCCCAGCATTTT
CASSEEGQGGQPQHF